The sequence of this TCR beta chain was determined in a study of T cells in Graves' hyperthyroidism and ophthalmopathy (dated by TCRdb to about 2019). Context from the whole study: Peripheral blood was collected at initial diagnosis, before any treatment. TCR V-J signatures able to tell the groups apart were searched for in a discovery cohort of 100 patients, of whom 43 had Graves' ophthalmopathy and around 57 had stable Graves' hyperthyroidism. An independent validation cohort of under 20 hyperthyroidism patients and about 16 patients who later progressed to ophthalmopathy tested prospective prediction of ophthalmopathy. The roughly 90 discovery patients were divided at random into training and test sets in a 7:3 ratio. In more than 5 Graves' hyperthyroidism patients, the study also compared T-cell repertoires from thyroid tissue with T-cell repertoires from blood. After sampling, hyperthyroidism patients received methimazole starting at 30 mg daily, and ophthalmopathy patients received high-dose intravenous methylprednisolone. TCR Vbeta CDR3 sequencing of approximately 140 peripheral blood samples (roughly 43 ophthalmopathy, some 75 hyperthyroidism and about 17 progressor patients) is reported in the paper.

Amplification of TCR beta CDR3 regions was carried out from RNA transcripts. A first-round RT-PCR of the TCR CDR3 used the HTBI primer set with the Qiagen OneStep RT-PCR kit. The libraries were constructed in a second round of multiplex PCR and then size-selected and purified. Libraries were sequenced paired-end with 100 bp reads on an Illumina HiSeq2000. As for the original processing: Raw data were processed with SOAPnuke, discarding reads with adapters, uncalled bases, mean Phred below 15, or no exact constant-primer or identifier match. COPE v1.2.5 was used to merge the high-quality paired reads, and each unique nucleotide sequence was defined as a clonotype. MiTCR v1.1 was used to align the clonotypes against IMGT TRBV, TRBD and TRBJ reference segments. The analysis included only V-J combinations with a frequency above 0.0001, which together covered roughly 99% of the repertoires. A TCS score was defined as the ratio between F50 (clonal expansion) and ExV (chaos), using BLOSUM62-based TCRdist between CDR3 peptides within each V-J. Welch's t-statistics and random forest reduced roughly 540 V-J features to 13, which were used in a naive Bayes classifier (R e1071). TCRdb handled the public reads itself, with Q25 trimming in fastp and clone calling in MiXCR, and kept productive beta chains. Rows are combined by CDR3 protein, so each entry shows the most common genes and DNA. These V and J calls are TCRdb output, not the study's own analysis. A total of roughly 750,000 distinct CDR3 sequences appear in this sample, about 15% of them only once. The ten largest clones take up over 7.5% of the sample.

The research as a whole found: In validation, the model predicted progression to ophthalmopathy with roughly 70% sensitivity and around 72% specificity, a median of roughly seven months before onset. No statistical method was used to set the sample size in advance, and investigators knew the group allocation. A model built on a 13 V-J signature distinguished ophthalmopathy from stable hyperthyroidism, reaching 85% to 90% sensitivity and approximately 83% specificity in cross-validation and 80%/75% in testing. Most expanded thyroid clonotypes (frequency above 0.001) were also found in blood, which suggests that blood repertoires may mirror thyroid immune responses.

Measured from the cysteine to the phenylalanine, the CDR3 is 16 residues long. Here the CDR3 DNA is all that survives: 48 bases in frame from base 1. Via the germline V gene, CDR1 is MDHEN and CDR2 SYDVKM. V ends up 7 bases short and J 5 bases short, with an unmatched junction base count of 14. As concerns this clonotype: There is no known antigen for this receptor. No much larger clone is present one base from it, and per-base qualities are unavailable.

Graves' hyperthyroidism was defined as stable when no progression to ophthalmopathy occurred over 18 months of follow-up. Hyperthyroidism patients were newly diagnosed, had a disease duration of under 2 months, and were aged 18 to 65 years. Any patient with an uncontrolled infection, another autoimmune disease, pregnancy or lactation was excluded. Diagnoses were based on clinical symptoms, serum thyroxine and TRAb, thyroid ultrasound and orbital computed tomography. PBMCs were separated from roughly 9.6 ml of fresh peripheral blood using Ficoll-Paque density gradient centrifugation. Trizol reagent was used to extract total RNA, and RNA quality was then checked on an Agilent 2100 Bioanalyzer.

Sequenced input: blood. The chain joins TRBV28 to TRBJ2-5, and 9 bases in between align with TRBD1. The clonotype was recovered from a man younger than 35 with Graves' hyperthyroidism. At the DNA level, the sequence is TGTGCCAGCACTGGGTGGGACAGGGAGGAAACGGAGACCCAGTACTTC. It translates as CASTGWDREETETQYF.